Below are 16 T cell receptor beta chains sequenced from a single sample in a study of blood T cell repertoires in COVID-19. Generated by immunoSEQ multiplex PCR, the TCRdb table keeps only in-frame clones and is missing some. Of approximately 150,000 clones in the sample, 65% to 80% were seen once. Sequencing used PBMCs or T cells enriched from blood (not recorded which). The receptors stem from a woman aged 70-85 years in a cohort exposed to, infected with or recovered from COVID-19 (not recorded which).

On this clone: A junction boundary mismatches the germline segment, possibly from a read error. The chain couples TRBV15 to TRBJ2-5; TRBD2 matches 14 bases. CDR1 is LNHNV, CDR2 YYDKDF, per germline (reference sequence). The CDR3 covers 18 residues. The CDR3 is CAASRDEGLAGADETQYF. CDR3 coding DNA: TGTGCCGCCAGCAGAGATGAGGGACTAGCGGGAGCGGATGAGACCCAGTACTTC.

This chain joins TRBV28 and TRBJ1-4; D perhaps matches TRBD1 (6 bases). From germline, CDR1 is MDHEN and CDR2 SYDVKM. V lost 7 bases and J lost 8, with 14 bases in between. The CDR3 has 13 residues. CDR3 in DNA: TGTGCCAGCATAGGGGGGGGAGACGAAAAACTGTTTTTT. Its translation is CASIGGGDEKLFF. Full variable domain (missing parts from reference TRBV28 and TRBJ1-4): DVKVTQSSRYLVKRTGEKVFLECVQDMDHENMFWYRQDPGLGLRLIYFSYDVKMKEKGDIPEGYSVSREKKERFSLILESASTNQTSMYLCASIGGGDEKLFFGSGTQLSVL.

The V and J genes are TRBV2 and TRBJ2-5; 8 nucleotides match TRBD1. CDR3 size: 15 residues. The V segment lost 3 bases and the J segment 2 bases; nucleotides outside the gene matches: 5. CDR1 and CDR2 (germline): SNHLY, FYNNEI. DNA of the CDR3: TGTGCCAGCAGTGAGAACTGGACAGGGCAAGAGACCCAGTACTTC. It specifies CASSENWTGQETQYF.

The chain is built from TRBV18 and TRBJ2-2; 10 bases are a match to TRBD2. In germline, CDR1 is KGHSH, CDR2 LQKENI. The CDR3 length is 16 residues. Losses at the gene ends were 2 bases for V and 4 bases for J; bases not matched to a gene: 4. CDR3 region: CASSPLTSGLTGELFF. The CDR3 DNA reads as TGTGCCAGCTCACCATTGACTAGCGGGCTCACCGGGGAGCTGTTTTTT.

The chain employs TRBV6-5 and TRBJ2-4; D possibly corresponds to TRBD1 (6 bases). The V end lost 6 bases, the J end lost 11 bases, and 17 bases lay between the germline ends. Germline CDR1 and CDR2: MNHEY and SVGAGI. The CDR3 sequence is 13 residues long. DNA for the CDR3: TGTGCCAGCAGCCCGGGACACCCATTCCTTCAGTACTTC. Residues: CASSPGHPFLQYF.

J is TRBJ2-1 and V is TRBV7-3; 10 bases line up with TRBD2. The germline gives CDR1 SGHTA, CDR2 FQGTGA. Losses at the gene ends were 3 bases for V and 9 bases for J; bases not matched to a gene: 5. The CDR3 runs 14 residues. The DNA for the CDR3 is TGTGCCAGCAGCTTGGGACTAGCGTATGGTGAGCAGTTCTTC. This translates into CASSLGLAYGEQFF.

V and J are TRBV18 and TRBJ1-6; no clear D. The CDR3 has 14 amino acids. The germline CDR1 and CDR2 sequences are KGHSH and LQKENI. V was trimmed by 2 bases and J by 9 bases, leaving 11 bases between them. CDR3 DNA: TGTGCCAGCTCACCAGGGGAGGGAATTTCACCCCTCCACTTT. Translating gives CASSPGEGISPLHF.

This clone has a handful of counts. The same CDR3 also results from other DNA sequences found in this sample. The genes are TRBV7-9 and TRBJ1-2; 8 nucleotides line up with TRBD1. Trimming took 3 bases from V and 5 from J; bases not matched to a gene: 5. CDR1 is SEHNR and CDR2 is FQNEAQ in the germline V gene (reference sequence). There are 14 residues in the CDR3. This chain's CDR3 is CASSLGQGAYGYTF. The CDR3 DNA is TGTGCCAGCAGCTTGGGCCAGGGGGCTTATGGCTACACCTTC.

The chain combines TRBV18 with TRBJ1-5, with D uncertain. With 5 bases removed from V and 2 bases from J, the gap between germline ends came to 16 bases. CDR1 and CDR2 (germline): KGHSH, LQKENI. The CDR3 covers 16 residues. CDR3 nucleotides: TGTGCCAGCTCAGGGAGCGGGGTGACGCGCAATCAGCCCCAGCATTTT. This encodes CASSGSGVTRNQPQHF.

The chain recombines TRBV7-6 with TRBJ2-7; 8 bases line up with TRBD2. CDR1 is SGHVS, CDR2 FNYEAQ, per germline. CDR3 length: 17 amino acids. V dropped 1 base and J dropped 0; count of bases not matched to a gene: 8. CDR3 DNA: TGTGCCAGCAGCTTAGGTGGTGCGGGGGGCAACTCCTACGAGCAGTACTTC. Its translation: CASSLGGAGGNSYEQYF.

This rearrangement joins TRBV5-4 to TRBJ2-1; 7 bases match TRBD2. Trimming cost V 4 bases and J 4 bases; bases outside gene matches: 11. The CDR3 is made up of 16 amino acids. Germline CDR1 and CDR2: SGHNT and YYREEE (reference sequence). The CDR3 is CASSPTSGTAYNEQFF. CDR3 bases: TGTGCCAGCAGCCCAACAAGCGGGACCGCGTACAATGAGCAGTTCTTC.

J is TRBJ2-2 and V is TRBV6-5, with D hard to call. CDR3 length equals 14 residues. V dropped 5 bases and J dropped 0 bases, with 7 bases sitting between them. CDR1 and CDR2 (germline): MNHEY, SVGAGI. CDR3 region: CASSRSANTGELFF. In DNA, the CDR3 is TGTGCCAGCAGTAGAAGCGCGAACACCGGGGAGCTGTTTTTT.

The chain couples TRBV4-2 to TRBJ2-4; the D gene is possibly TRBD2 (6 bases). The CDR3 is 19 amino acids. CDR1 and CDR2 (germline): LGHNA, YNFKEQ. The ends were cut back, 1 base at V and 2 bases at J, with 21 bases in the middle. CDR3 nucleotide sequence: TGTGCCAGCAGCCAAGTTTTCCGCGGGTCGGGGGAACCCAAAAACATTCAGTACTTC. Protein sequence: CASSQVFRGSGEPKNIQYF.

The rearrangement links TRBV2 to TRBJ1-1, with unresolved D. The length of the CDR3 is 14 residues. V lost 4 bases, J lost 5 bases, and 14 bases lay in between. From germline, CDR1 is SNHLY and CDR2 FYNNEI. The CDR3 sequence: CASSVGDSETEAFF. The CDR3 nucleotides are TGTGCCAGCAGTGTCGGGGATAGCGAAACTGAAGCTTTCTTT.

This rearrangement joins TRBV19 to TRBJ2-1, with a weak D call TRBD2 (6 bases). Trimming took off 7 bases at V and 0 bases at J, with 22 bases between the two ends. The germline V gene encodes CDR1 LNHDA and CDR2 SQIVND (reference sequence). The CDR3 covers 18 residues. The CDR3 sequence is CASNGVGVATSSYNEQFF. In DNA, the CDR3 is TGTGCCAGTAATGGGGTAGGGGTGGCGACTAGCTCCTACAATGAGCAGTTCTTC.

The rearrangement joins TRBV11-3 to TRBJ2-4, with TRBD2 matching 9 bases. CDR3 length equals 17 residues. V gave up 4 bases and J gave up 7 bases; unmatched junction bases: 14. The germline CDR1 and CDR2 sequences are SGHNT and YENEEA. The CDR3 nucleotides read TGTGCCAGCAGCTCCCGAGGGACTAGCTTTTCGGGGAACATTCAGTACTTC. This gives the protein CASSSRGTSFSGNIQYF.